This T cell receptor (beta chain) was sequenced in a study of OX40 agonist ivuxolimab in advanced cancers. At the level of the study: The group had a mean age of 60 years, ranged from roughly 20 to 80, and was around 82% male.

The repertoire was sequenced with immunoSEQ multiplex PCR; TCRdb's copy has only in-frame clones and lacks some. The sample records approximately 70,000 clones, just under 95% being singletons. Regarding this clone: Its specificity is not known.

Excluded were patients having autoimmune disease history or systemic immunosuppression. Blood sampling was done at baseline, cycle 4 day 1, and cycle 7 day 1. General study findings and limits: Among the least clonally expanded were partial responders at 0.1-3.0 mg/kg.

The starting material was CD4+ or CD8+ T cells sorted from blood, obtained in a trial of the OX40 agonist ivuxolimab. The receptor was derived from an adult with an advanced solid tumor such as melanoma, head and neck, liver or kidney cancer.

CDR3 loop: CASSLDGALEQYF. Written as DNA, the CDR3 is TGTGCCAGCAGTTTAGATGGGGCCCTCGAGCAGTACTTC. The chain has TRBV28 and TRBJ2-7, with D possibly TRBD1 on 5 matching bases. This CDR3 comprises 13 residues. V lost 2 bases, J lost 6 bases, and 11 bases lay in between. Germline CDR1 and CDR2: MDHEN and SYDVKM.